This T cell receptor beta chain derives from a study of blood T cell repertoires in COVID-19 (dated by TCRdb to between 2020 and 2021). Turning to the overall study: The collaborator samples originated in the United States, Italy and Spain and spanned the acute and convalescent phases of COVID-19. The dataset comprised deeply sampled blood TCRbeta repertoires from subjects exposed to, actively infected with, or recovered from COVID-19. The repertoires were made available in a free public database intended to serve as a resource for research on the immune response to SARS-CoV-2. Where HLA class I and class II types were available, the types were taken from metadata supplied by the sample provider, not from assay-based typing. The prospective study material was composed of cDNA or gDNA derived from T cells, B-cell-depleted T cells, or PBMCs. Samples came from the ongoing ImmuneRACE study (first 160 participants) plus 1,254 subjects from 6 global collaborators. A de-identified subject ID, COVID-19 status, age in years and sex were almost always included in the sample metadata. Broader findings and caveats from the paper: Clinical and demographic metadata were provided uncurated, with the amount varying by source and participant.

Each collaborating institution followed its own protocols to collect whole blood in K2EDTA tubes. Collaborator samples were shipped for TCRbeta analysis as frozen whole blood, isolated PBMCs, or DNA extracted from either sample type. The sample holds a few counts of this clone. What this receptor recognizes is not known. Base quality data are lacking; no much larger clone is found one base away. The germline V and J ends show losses of 6 bases and 4 bases respectively, and no gene match explains 5 bases of the junction. As encoded in the germline V gene, CDR1 is MDHEN while CDR2 is SYDVKM. The CDR3 covers 14 residues, taking in both the cysteine and the phenylalanine. Only the CDR3 portion is preserved as DNA: 42 bases, with reading frame beginning at the first base. TCRbeta CDR3 regions were amplified from genomic DNA using the immunoSEQ Assay, a bias-controlled multiplex PCR. On the authors' methods: Nucleated cell counts per sample were estimated from amplification of reference gene primers within the assay. To quantify the absolute abundance of each unique TCRbeta CDR3 rearrangement, sequence reads were collapsed and filtered. For each sample, productive Simpson clonality was calculated as the square root of Simpson's diversity index across productive rearrangements. This immuneACCESS table, as held by TCRdb, lists in-frame sequences with V and J called but not all clones. Of the missing ones, under half trace to an unresolved V gene in checked studies; the others have no known cause. The D gene and trimming were derived from the DNA, and the V and J assignments and clone size from that table. The sample has about 69,000 clones on record, 79% of them singletons. Of the sample, roughly 50% falls within the top ten clones.

The V and J genes are TRBV28 and TRBJ2-2, with 7 junctional bases fitting TRBD1. The sequence came from a human donor in a cohort sampled during active COVID-19. Sequenced sample: peripheral blood. Here the CDR3 is given as CASRGYRGTGELFF. The sequenced DNA: TGTGCCAGCAGGGGATACAGGGGCACCGGGGAGCTGTTTTTT. The reference TRBV28 and TRBJ2-2 proteins fill in what lies around the CDR3, so the full variable domain reads DVKVTQSSRYLVKRTGEKVFLECVQDMDHENMFWYRQDPGLGLRLIYFSYDVKMKEKGDIPEGYSVSREKKERFSLILESASTNQTSMYLCASRGYRGTGELFFGEGSRLTVL.